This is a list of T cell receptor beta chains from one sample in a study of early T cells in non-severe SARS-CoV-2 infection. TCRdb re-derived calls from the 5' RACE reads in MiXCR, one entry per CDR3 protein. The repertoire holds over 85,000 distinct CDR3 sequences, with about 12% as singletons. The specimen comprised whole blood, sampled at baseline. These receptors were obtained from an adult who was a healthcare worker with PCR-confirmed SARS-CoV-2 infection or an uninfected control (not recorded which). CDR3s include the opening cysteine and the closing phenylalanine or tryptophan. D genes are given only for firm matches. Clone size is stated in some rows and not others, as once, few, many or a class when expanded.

CDR3 protein: CASSPYRGEETQYF; CDR3 DNA: TGTGCCAGCAGCCCGTACAGGGGGGAAGAGACCCAGTACTTC; clone size: few; J gene: TRBJ2-5; D gene: TRBD1; V gene: TRBV3-1
CDR3 protein: CASSERDNEKLFF; CDR3 DNA: TGCGCCAGCAGTGAACGGGATAATGAAAAACTGTTTTTT; clone size: many; J gene: TRBJ1-4; D gene: -; V gene: TRBV10-1
CDR3 protein: CASSFGGPGTGELFF; CDR3 DNA: TGCGCCAGCAGCTTTGGAGGGCCTGGCACCGGGGAGCTGTTTTTT; clone size: -; J gene: TRBJ2-2; D gene: -; V gene: TRBV5-1
CDR3 protein: CASSFRGHEQFF; CDR3 DNA: TGTGCCAGCAGTTTCAGGGGACATGAGCAGTTCTTC; clone size: few; J gene: TRBJ2-1; D gene: -; V gene: TRBV6-2/TRBV6-3
CDR3 protein: CASSLVGQAVYEQYF; CDR3 DNA: TGTGCCAGCAGCTTAGTGGGACAGGCGGTATACGAGCAGTACTTC; clone size: -; J gene: TRBJ2-7; D gene: TRBD1; V gene: TRBV7-2
CDR3 protein: CSVERRGLEGEQFF; CDR3 DNA: TGCAGCGTTGAGCGGAGGGGGCTGGAGGGTGAGCAGTTCTTC; clone size: many; J gene: TRBJ2-1; D gene: -; V gene: TRBV29-1
CDR3 protein: CASSLVGGAGANVLTF; CDR3 DNA: TGTGCCAGCAGCTTAGTTGGGGGCGCTGGGGCCAACGTCCTGACTTTC; clone size: few; J gene: TRBJ2-6; D gene: -; V gene: TRBV7-6
CDR3 protein: CASSPNSGTGGYIQYF; CDR3 DNA: TGCGCCAGCAGCCCCAACTCTGGGACAGGGGGCTACATTCAGTACTTC; clone size: -; J gene: TRBJ2-4; D gene: TRBD1; V gene: TRBV5-1
CDR3 protein: CASSTMTGGYPYEQYF; CDR3 DNA: TGTGCCAGCAGCACTATGACAGGGGGTTATCCCTACGAGCAGTACTTC; clone size: -; J gene: TRBJ2-7; D gene: TRBD1; V gene: TRBV6-5
CDR3 protein: CSGDASNYGYTF; CDR3 DNA: TGCAGCGGGGACGCGTCGAACTATGGCTACACCTTC; clone size: few; J gene: TRBJ1-2; D gene: -; V gene: TRBV29-1
CDR3 protein: CASSLPGQEGQATQYF; CDR3 DNA: TGTGCCAGCAGCCTCCCGGGGCAGGAGGGTCAAGCGACCCAGTACTTC; clone size: -; J gene: TRBJ2-5; D gene: -; V gene: TRBV12-3/TRBV12-4
CDR3 protein: CASSLQGNGELFF; CDR3 DNA: TGTGCCAGCAGCTTACAGGGGAACGGGGAGCTGTTTTTT; clone size: many; J gene: TRBJ2-2; D gene: -; V gene: TRBV11-2
CDR3 protein: CAWSVQGNQPQHF; CDR3 DNA: TGTGCCTGGAGTGTACAGGGGAATCAGCCCCAGCATTTT; clone size: few; J gene: TRBJ1-5; D gene: TRBD1; V gene: TRBV30
CDR3 protein: CASSLALVLASNEQFF; CDR3 DNA: TGCGCCAGCAGCTTGGCTTTGGTACTAGCATCCAATGAGCAGTTCTTC; clone size: few; J gene: TRBJ2-1; D gene: -; V gene: TRBV5-1
CDR3 protein: CSSHGALRTDTQYF; CDR3 DNA: TGCAGCTCCCATGGTGCGCTCCGAACAGATACGCAGTATTTT; clone size: few; J gene: TRBJ2-3; D gene: -; V gene: TRBV29-1
CDR3 protein: CASSQDLGLGADTQYF; CDR3 DNA: TGTGCCAGCAGCCAAGATTTGGGACTAGGGGCCGATACGCAGTATTTT; clone size: few; J gene: TRBJ2-3; D gene: TRBD2; V gene: TRBV3-1
CDR3 protein: CASSLGASSGNTIYF; CDR3 DNA: TGTGCCAGCAGCTTAGGTGCCTCATCTGGAAACACCATATATTTT; clone size: many; J gene: TRBJ1-3; D gene: -; V gene: TRBV7-3
CDR3 protein: CASLPARPYGYTF; CDR3 DNA: TGTGCCAGCCTCCCTGCCCGCCCCTATGGCTACACCTTC; clone size: once; J gene: TRBJ1-2; D gene: -; V gene: TRBV28
CDR3 protein: CASSYEGAVYTF; CDR3 DNA: TGTGCCAGCAGTTACGAAGGGGCGGTCTACACCTTC; clone size: few; J gene: TRBJ1-2; D gene: -; V gene: TRBV6-5
CDR3 protein: CSVDLGGSQNIQYF; CDR3 DNA: TGCAGCGTTGATCTTGGCGGGAGCCAAAACATTCAGTACTTC; clone size: few; J gene: TRBJ2-4; D gene: TRBD2; V gene: TRBV29-1
CDR3 protein: CASRGIEDTQYF; CDR3 DNA: TGTGCCAGCCGAGGAATTGAGGATACGCAGTATTTT; clone size: -; J gene: TRBJ2-3; D gene: -; V gene: TRBV28
CDR3 protein: CASSFGTGITGELFF; CDR3 DNA: TGTGCCAGCAGCTTCGGGACAGGGATCACCGGGGAGCTGTTTTTT; clone size: -; J gene: TRBJ2-2; D gene: TRBD1; V gene: TRBV7-2
CDR3 protein: CASSFLLADNTGELFF; CDR3 DNA: TGTGCCAGCAGTTTCTTGCTAGCGGATAACACCGGGGAGCTGTTTTTT; clone size: many; J gene: TRBJ2-2; D gene: TRBD2; V gene: TRBV28
CDR3 protein: CSAMIPGNEKLFF; CDR3 DNA: TGCAGTGCTATGATCCCTGGGAATGAAAAACTGTTTTTT; clone size: few; J gene: TRBJ1-4; D gene: -; V gene: TRBV20-1
CDR3 protein: CSVRQFTDTQYF; CDR3 DNA: TGCAGCGTTCGACAGTTCACAGATACGCAGTATTTT; clone size: -; J gene: TRBJ2-3; D gene: -; V gene: TRBV29-1
CDR3 protein: CASSLEYSNTGELFF; CDR3 DNA: TGTGCCAGCAGCTTAGAGTACTCGAACACCGGGGAGCTGTTTTTT; clone size: -; J gene: TRBJ2-2; D gene: -; V gene: TRBV7-2
CDR3 protein: CSVSGYTF; CDR3 DNA: TGCAGCGTTTCCGGCTACACCTTC; clone size: -; J gene: TRBJ1-2; D gene: -; V gene: TRBV29-1
CDR3 protein: CASSPRDASYEQYF; CDR3 DNA: TGCGCCAGCAGCCCCCGGGACGCCTCCTACGAGCAGTACTTC; clone size: few; J gene: TRBJ2-7; D gene: -; V gene: TRBV5-1
CDR3 protein: CATSSDSPLHF; CDR3 DNA: TGTGCCACCAGCAGTGATTCACCCCTCCACTTT; clone size: many; J gene: TRBJ1-6; D gene: -; V gene: TRBV15
CDR3 protein: CSVHGNYGYTF; CDR3 DNA: TGCAGCGTGCACGGTAACTATGGCTACACCTTC; clone size: many; J gene: TRBJ1-2; D gene: -; V gene: TRBV29-1
CDR3 protein: CASSPTSGATDMQYF; CDR3 DNA: TGTGCCAGCTCACCAACCAGCGGGGCTACAGATATGCAGTATTTT; clone size: once; J gene: TRBJ2-3; D gene: TRBD2; V gene: TRBV18
CDR3 protein: CASSLGVVETQYF; CDR3 DNA: TGTGCCAGCAGTTTGGGCGTCGTAGAGACCCAGTACTTC; clone size: -; J gene: TRBJ2-5; D gene: -; V gene: TRBV12-3/TRBV12-4
CDR3 protein: CASSQGHGTNEKLFF; CDR3 DNA: TGCGCCAGCAGCCAGGGACACGGCACTAATGAAAAACTGTTTTTT; clone size: -; J gene: TRBJ1-4; D gene: -; V gene: TRBV4-1